The 20 T cell receptor beta chains listed next were all sequenced from one sample in a study of blood T cell repertoires in COVID-19. Method: immunoSEQ multiplex PCR; TCRdb's copy keeps in-frame clones and lacks some. The profile covers approximately 100,000 clones, with 85% to 90% appearing a single time and about 34% taken by the ten largest. Input material: peripheral blood. Every receptor here comes from a woman at least 80 years old with acute or convalescent COVID-19.

The J gene is TRBJ2-1, the V gene TRBV5-1; 15 bases agree with TRBD2. Looked up from germline, CDR1 is SGHRS and CDR2 is YFSETQ. Trimming removed 4 bases from V and 9 bases from J; junction bases left unmatched: 5. The CDR3 has 15 residues. CDR3 sequence: CASSERTSGGVEQFF. CDR3 DNA: TGCGCCAGCAGCGAGCGGACTAGCGGGGGGGTTGAGCAGTTCTTC.

The genes are TRBV5-6 and TRBJ2-7; no reliable D call. V was trimmed by 2 bases and J by 5 bases, leaving 5 bases between them. Germline V gene data show CDR1 as SGHDT and CDR2 as YYEEEE. The CDR3 has 11 amino acids. In DNA, the CDR3 is TGTGCCAGCAGCTTCCGAGACGAGCAGTACTTC. It is translated as CASSFRDEQYF.

The chain carries TRBV24-1 and TRBJ2-3; D is ambiguous. The CDR3 consists of 15 residues. V lost 1 base to trimming and J lost 1 base, with 8 bases between them. Germline values: CDR1 KGHDR, CDR2 SFDVKD. The CDR3 DNA sequence: TGTGCCACCAGTGATTTCGGGTTAGGCACAGATACGCAGTATTTT. Its translation is CATSDFGLGTDTQYF.

CDR3 nucleotide sequence: TGTGCCAGCAGCTTGGGACAACAGAACACTGAAGCTTTCTTT. This codes for CASSLGQQNTEAFF. This chain links TRBV5-5 with TRBJ1-1; D is unclear. This CDR3 has 14 residues. V was trimmed by 0 bases and J by 1 base, leaving 7 bases between them. Germline V lookup: CDR1 SGHKS, CDR2 YYEKEE (reference sequence).

The J gene is TRBJ2-7, the V gene TRBV5-1; TRBD1 aligns across 10 bases. J was trimmed by 2 bases and V by 4 bases; bases with no gene match: 3. This CDR3 has 14 amino acids. Germline-derived CDR1 and CDR2 are SGHRS and YFSETQ. CDR3 bases: TGCGCCAGCAGCCAGGGACAGGGGCCCTACGAGCAGTACTTC. Protein sequence: CASSQGQGPYEQYF.

Turning to this clone: One end of the junction does not line up with germline, which may come from a read error. J is TRBJ1-4 and V is TRBV6-2 or TRBV6-3; the D is unclear. The CDR3 totals 15 residues. Germline loops: CDR1 MNHEY, CDR2 SVGEGT. The CDR3 region is CVSSFDGVSNEKLFF. The CDR3 bases are TGTGTCAGCAGTTTCGACGGAGTTTCTAATGAAAAACTGTTTTTT.

This chain joins TRBV4-1 and TRBJ2-7; TRBD1 is a possible D gene (5 bases). The CDR3 sequence is 15 residues long. CDR1 MGHRA and CDR2 YSYEKL come from the germline V gene. V gave up 0 bases and J gave up 3 bases, with 12 bases separating them. CDR3 sequence (DNA): TGCGCCAGCAGCCAAGAATCGACAGCCTACTACGAGCAGTACTTC. It is translated as CASSQESTAYYEQYF.

The chain combines TRBV4-2 with TRBJ1-5; D is ambiguous. V gave up 0 bases and J gave up 7 bases, with 10 bases separating them. Germline-derived CDR1 and CDR2 are LGHNA and YNFKEQ. This CDR3 is 14 amino acids long. CDR3 DNA sequence: TGTGCCAGCAGCCAAGATACAAGAGGGCAGCCCCAGCATTTT. Translated: CASSQDTRGQPQHF.

The chain uses TRBV5-4 and TRBJ2-7; D unclear. Germline V CDR1 and CDR2: SGHNT, YYREEE (reference sequence). Trimming took off 4 bases at V and 7 bases at J, with 12 bases between the two ends. CDR3 length: 12 residues. The CDR3 sequence: CASSDGPLEQYF. Here the CDR3 DNA reads TGTGCCAGCAGCGATGGCCCCTTAGAGCAGTACTTC.

The J gene is TRBJ1-2, the V gene TRBV6-2 or TRBV6-3, with D perhaps TRBD1 (5 bases). CDR3 length: 15 amino acids. CDR1 and CDR2 (germline): MNHEY, SVGEGT. The V gene lost 2 bases and the J gene lost 6 bases, with 16 bases spanning the gap. CDR3 sequence reads: CASSYPFGQGNGYTF. In DNA, the CDR3 is TGTGCCAGCAGTTACCCATTCGGGCAGGGAAATGGCTACACCTTC.

Here the CDR3 reads CASSRGWTGGTDTQYF. CDR3 coding DNA: TGTGCCAGCAGTCGAGGTTGGACAGGGGGGACAGATACGCAGTATTTT. The V call is TRBV2, the J call TRBJ2-3; 10 bases align to TRBD1. The germline V gene encodes CDR1 SNHLY and CDR2 FYNNEI. The trim removed 5 bases at V and 3 bases at J, leaving 8 bases unmatched. The CDR3 totals 16 residues.

The chain couples TRBV7-9 to TRBJ2-7, with 8 bases aligning to TRBD1. Germline CDR1 reads SEHNR; CDR2 reads FQNEAQ (reference sequence). The length of the CDR3 is 17 residues. With 6 bases clipped from V and 2 bases from J, the junction kept 15 bases outside the gene matches. CDR3 residues: CASRPPPAQGAPYEQYF. The CDR3 coding sequence is TGTGCCAGCAGACCCCCGCCCGCCCAGGGGGCGCCCTACGAGCAGTACTTC.

This chain links TRBV6-1 with TRBJ1-1; 9 positions match TRBD1. Germline V gives CDR1 MNHNS, CDR2 SASEGT. The CDR3 is 16 residues long. Trimming at V came to 2 bases and at J to 3 bases, leaving 7 bases not matched to a gene. CDR3 in amino acids: CASSETWDRVDTEAFF. The CDR3 nucleotides read TGTGCCAGCAGTGAAACATGGGACAGGGTAGACACTGAAGCTTTCTTT.

The chain combines TRBV28 with TRBJ2-1, with 7 bases identical to TRBD1. Per the germline V gene, CDR1 is MDHEN and CDR2 is SYDVKM. The CDR3 consists of 13 residues. V lost 10 bases and J lost 8; bases outside the gene matches: 11. The CDR3, as DNA: TGTGCCATCCGTAGACAGGGAAATCATGAGCAGTTCTTC. Translating it yields CAIRRQGNHEQFF. Filled out from reference TRBV28 and TRBJ2-1, the complete variable domain reads DVKVTQSSRYLVKRTGEKVFLECVQDMDHENMFWYRQDPGLGLRLIYFSYDVKMKEKGDIPEGYSVSREKKERFSLILESASTNQTSMYLCAIRRQGNHEQFFGPGTRLTVL.

The rearrangement links TRBV25-1 to TRBJ2-5, with TRBD1 matching 7 bases. Germline V gene lookup returns CDR1 MGHDK and CDR2 SYGVNS. After removal of 2 bases from V and 2 bases from J, the junction contained 5 bases not matched to a gene. The CDR3 is made up of 15 amino acids. CDR3 sequence (DNA): TGTGCCAGCAGTGAACCTAGGGGGCCTCAAGAGACCCAGTACTTC. It specifies CASSEPRGPQETQYF.

The rearrangement joins TRBV3-1 (or the pseudogene TRBV3-2) to TRBJ2-2; 7 bases line up with TRBD2. CDR3 length: 14 residues. Per germline, CDR1 LGHDT and CDR2 YNNKEL (reference sequence). V dropped 1 base and J dropped 6; count of bases not matched to a gene: 2. CDR3: CASSQVGGAGELFF. DNA of the CDR3: TGTGCCAGCAGCCAAGTGGGGGGGGCCGGGGAGCTGTTTTTT.

The chain couples TRBV5-8 to TRBJ1-2; TRBD1 matches at 7 bases. Germline trimming cut 0 bases from V and 4 bases from J; bases unmatched to any gene: 9. The CDR3 length is 16 residues. Germline CDR1 and CDR2: SGHTS and YDEGEE. CDR3 loop: CASSLARGPTTYGYTF. The DNA for the CDR3 is TGTGCCAGCAGCTTGGCTAGGGGGCCAACAACCTATGGCTACACCTTC.

The chain uses TRBV11-2 and TRBJ1-2; D ambiguous. The CDR3 has 17 residues. V lost 8 bases and J 2 bases, leaving 24 bases between the germline ends. Germline values: CDR1 SGHAT, CDR2 FQNNGV. The CDR3 protein is CASRPLYGDGFNYGYTF. Written as DNA, the CDR3 is TGTGCCAGCCGCCCCCTGTACGGAGATGGGTTCAACTATGGCTACACCTTC. Drawing the rest from reference TRBV11-2 and TRBJ1-2, the complete variable domain is EAGVAQSPRYKIIEKRQSVAFWCNPISGHATLYWYQQILGQGPKLLIQFQNNGVVDDSQLPKDRFSAERLKGVDSTLKIQPAKLEDSAVYLCASRPLYGDGFNYGYTFGSGTRLTVV.

This chain uses TRBV5-5 with TRBJ1-5, with D unresolved. V lost 0 bases and J lost 3, with 7 bases in between. The CDR3 spans 14 residues. Germline V gene lookup returns CDR1 SGHKS and CDR2 YYEKEE (reference sequence). CDR3: CASSLVTDNQPQHF. The CDR3 DNA is TGTGCCAGCAGCTTGGTCACTGACAATCAGCCCCAGCATTTT.

V gene TRBV15 combines with J gene TRBJ2-7, with TRBD2 matching 7 bases. Losses at the gene ends were 0 bases for V and 0 bases for J; bases not matched to a gene: 5. The CDR3 has 16 residues. CDR1 and CDR2 (germline): LNHNV, YYDKDF (reference sequence). CDR3 protein: CATSREGGGISYEQYF. DNA for the CDR3: TGTGCCACCAGCAGAGAGGGCGGGGGTATCTCCTACGAGCAGTACTTC.